The source of this TCR beta chain is a study of blood T cell repertoires in COVID-19. For the study at large: PBMCs, B-cell-depleted T cells, or T cells provided the cDNA or gDNA that made up the material.

The V and J ends lost 6 bases and 1 base respectively, with 13 bases between them. The CDR3 spans 14 residues. Germline values: CDR1 MNHNY, CDR2 SVGAGI (reference sequence). Generated by immunoSEQ multiplex PCR, the TCRdb table keeps only in-frame clones and is missing some. The sample contains around 400,000 clones, 70% to 90% of which appear only once. The chain employs TRBV6-6 and TRBJ2-7, with a weak D call TRBD1 (5 bases). The clonotype comes from an older woman with COVID-19, enrolled during active disease. The sequenced material came from peripheral blood. DNA of the CDR3: TGTGCCAGCAGACCTAGACAGAGTTCCTACGAGCAGTACTTC. It specifies CASRPRQSSYEQYF.